The 8 T cell receptor beta chains below all came from one sample that was sequenced in a study of cytotoxic CD8 clonotypes in ibrutinib-treated CLL. Some clones are missing from TCRdb's copy, which holds only in-frame ones; the method was immunoSEQ multiplex PCR. The sample records roughly 300,000 clones, 65% to 85% being singletons. Sequences were derived from PBMCs, sampled at disease progression, from a patient treated with ibrutinib. Every receptor here comes from a human donor with chronic lymphocytic leukemia.

The rearrangement joins TRBV4-1 to TRBJ2-2; 9 bases fit TRBD2. CDR1 and CDR2 from the germline V gene are MGHRA and YSYEKL. The J segment lost 2 bases and the V segment lost 6 bases, leaving 10 bases of the junction unmatched. The CDR3 runs 17 residues. CDR3 in DNA: TGCGCCAGCAGACCGATAGGGCGGGAGGGCAACACCGGGGAGCTGTTTTTT. This translates into CASRPIGREGNTGELFF.

The V and J genes are TRBV9 and TRBJ2-7; 10 bases are a match to TRBD2. The CDR3 contains 15 residues. CDR1 is SGDLS, CDR2 YYNGEE, per germline. After removal of 2 bases from V and 2 bases from J, the junction contained 4 bases not matched to a gene. CDR3 sequence: CASSVGTSETYEQYF. Written as DNA, the CDR3 is TGTGCCAGCAGCGTCGGGACTAGCGAGACCTACGAGCAGTACTTC. Drawing the rest from reference TRBV9 and TRBJ2-7, the complete variable domain is DSGVTQTPKHLITATGQRVTLRCSPRSGDLSVYWYQQSLDQGLQFLIQYYNGEERAKGNILERFSAQQFPDLHSELNLSSLELGDSALYFCASSVGTSETYEQYFGPGTRLTVT.

CDR3: CASHDPGGREQYF. The CDR3 nucleotides read TGTGCCAGCCATGATCCTGGGGGAAGGGAGCAGTACTTC. V is TRBV6-6 and J is TRBJ2-7; the D call may be TRBD1 or TRBD2 (5 bases each). Germline V gives CDR1 MNHNY, CDR2 SVGAGI (reference sequence). CDR3 length: 13 residues. V lost 8 bases to trimming and J lost 7 bases, with 18 bases between them.

The V and J genes are TRBV13 and TRBJ2-5; D remains ambiguous. Per the germline V gene, CDR1 is PRHDT and CDR2 is FYEKMQ (reference sequence). Trimming took 2 bases from V and 5 from J, leaving 9 bases between them. The CDR3 is 13 residues long. The CDR3 nucleotides read TGTGCCAGCAGCTTAAAGCTCCGGGAGACCCAGTACTTC. Translated: CASSLKLRETQYF.

The V gene is TRBV29-1, the J gene TRBJ1-2; D is unresolved. Germline V lookup: CDR1 SQVTM, CDR2 ANQGSEA. Trimming removed 6 bases at V and 4 bases at J, with 9 bases between. The CDR3 totals 11 residues. Here the CDR3 reads CSVSDPYGYTF. CDR3 coding DNA: TGCAGCGTATCTGATCCCTATGGCTACACCTTC.

In nucleotides, the CDR3 is TGTGCCAGCAGCATAAATTGGGGCAGCGGTGGCTACACCTTC. It translates to CASSINWGSGGYTF. The chain uses TRBV5-6 and TRBJ1-2; TRBD1 is a possible D gene (5 bases). Trimming pared 4 bases from V and 7 bases from J, leaving 17 bases between. The germline CDR1 and CDR2 sequences are SGHDT and YYEEEE. CDR3 length: 14 residues.

The chain uses TRBV10-3 and TRBJ2-1, with TRBD2 matching over 12 bases. V lost 3 bases to trimming and J lost 8 bases; unmatched junction nucleotides: 11. The CDR3 runs 17 residues. Germline V gene lookup returns CDR1 ENHRY and CDR2 SYGVKD. The chain's CDR3 is CAISDTRTTSGRDEQFF. The CDR3 DNA reads as TGTGCCATCAGTGACACCAGGACGACTAGCGGGAGAGATGAGCAGTTCTTC.

This chain links TRBV27 with TRBJ1-5; a weak D match, TRBD1 (5 bases). V was cut by 5 bases and J by 5 bases, with 16 bases left in between. The CDR3 has 15 residues. Germline assignment: CDR1 MNHEY and CDR2 SMNVEV (reference sequence). CDR3 sequence: CASSLSGTWDQPQHF. The CDR3 bases are TGTGCCAGCAGTCTCTCAGGGACTTGGGATCAGCCCCAGCATTTT.